These 24 T cell receptor beta chains share one sample of origin, sequenced in a study of a mutant IDH1 vaccine in newly diagnosed glioma. Time point defined: week 11, during vaccination. Each dose delivered 300 ug of mutant IDH1 20-mer peptide subcutaneously with imiquimod. Sequenced by immunoSEQ multiplex PCR; TCRdb stores in-frame clones only, minus some. The sample carries under 150,000 clones, roughly 90% recorded once. Antigens for these TCRs are unknown. Sequencing was performed on PBMCs, taken from a glioma patient whose treatment included an IDH1 peptide vaccine. These receptors were taken from a woman aged 45 to 65 with glioma.

This chain uses TRBV16 with TRBJ1-3; D gene uncertain. Germline V lookup: CDR1 KGHSY, CDR2 FQNENV. Trimming pared 0 bases from V and 0 bases from J, leaving 6 bases between. The CDR3 loop spans 15 amino acids. The CDR3 DNA follows: TGTGCCAGCAGCCAATCGGCGGCCTCTGGAAACACCATATATTTT. Its translation: CASSQSAASGNTIYF.

The chain recombines TRBV9 with TRBJ2-1, with D hard to call. Germline V CDR1 and CDR2: SGDLS, YYNGEE. The CDR3 extends over 14 amino acids. Trimming took off 1 base at V and 6 bases at J, with 11 bases between the two ends. The CDR3 sequence: CASSVSSARNEQFF. The CDR3 DNA reads TGTGCCAGCAGCGTATCGTCTGCCCGCAATGAGCAGTTCTTC.

V gene TRBV6-5 combines with J gene TRBJ1-2, with 8 nucleotides matching TRBD1. Germline-derived CDR1 and CDR2 are MNHEY and SVGAGI. The CDR3 sequence is 15 residues long. V lost 6 bases, J lost 8 bases, and 14 bases stayed unmatched. CDR3 nucleotide sequence: TGTGCCAGCAGGCCTGGGACAGGAGCCTCCTGGGGCTACACCTTC. It codes for CASRPGTGASWGYTF.

This sequence joins TRBV5-1 and TRBJ2-7, with D perhaps TRBD1 or TRBD2 (8 bases each). Germline V gene lookup returns CDR1 SGHRS and CDR2 YFSETQ. Between the trimmed V and J ends, which lost 3 bases and 6 bases, there was a span of 19 bases. The CDR3 has 15 amino acids. CDR3 loop: CASSSSGGSGGEQYF. DNA for the CDR3: TGCGCCAGCAGCTCGTCAGGGGGCAGCGGGGGCGAGCAGTACTTC.

V gene TRBV18 combines with J gene TRBJ2-7; no clear D. The CDR3 has 13 amino acids. The V end lost 2 bases, the J end lost 5 bases, and 10 bases lay between the germline ends. Germline V gene sequence: CDR1 KGHSH, CDR2 LQKENI. The CDR3 region is CASSPETPHEQYF. As DNA, the CDR3 is TGTGCCAGCTCACCAGAGACCCCGCACGAGCAGTACTTC.

V is TRBV2 and J is TRBJ1-5; D is unclear. Germline V gene sequence: CDR1 SNHLY, CDR2 FYNNEI. Trimming stripped 3 bases from V and 7 bases from J, with 13 bases between. The length of the CDR3 is 14 residues. The DNA of the CDR3 is TGTGCCAGCAGTGATACAAACGGGCACCAGCCCCAGCATTTT. Its translation is CASSDTNGHQPQHF.

The chain uses TRBV11-2 and TRBJ2-2; the D gene is possibly TRBD2 (7 bases). The CDR3 sequence is 17 residues long. The germline V gene encodes CDR1 SGHAT and CDR2 FQNNGV. Trimming stripped 1 base from V and 5 bases from J, with 17 bases between. This chain's CDR3 is CASSLGGGSGQTGELFF. CDR3 bases: TGTGCCAGCAGCTTAGGCGGCGGGAGTGGACAGACCGGGGAGCTGTTTTTT.

The chain couples TRBV25-1 to TRBJ1-1, with D hard to call. Trimming took 3 bases from V and 0 from J, leaving 11 bases between them. The germline V gene has CDR1 MGHDK and CDR2 SYGVNS. CDR3 size: 15 residues. CDR3 residues: CASSEGRHMNTEAFF. The CDR3 DNA reads TGTGCCAGCAGTGAGGGCAGGCACATGAACACTGAAGCTTTCTTT.

V usage is TRBV28 and J usage is TRBJ1-5; D gene uncertain. The V gene's germline CDR1 is MDHEN and CDR2 SYDVKM. V was cut by 2 bases and J by 5 bases, with 13 bases left in between. The CDR3 sequence is 15 residues long. The CDR3 DNA reads TGTGCCAGCAGTTTAACTACTGAACGTCATCAGCCCCAGCATTTT. As protein: CASSLTTERHQPQHF.

The chain uses TRBV7-2 and TRBJ2-1, with TRBD2 identical over 14 bases. The CDR3 extends over 19 amino acids. Germline V gene sequence: CDR1 SGHTA, CDR2 FQGNSA. Germline trimming cut 1 base from V and 4 bases from J; bases unmatched to any gene: 9. The CDR3 nucleotides are TGTGCCAGCAGCTTAGTTTGGAGTAGGACTAGCGGGAGGTACAATGAGCAGTTCTTC. Protein sequence: CASSLVWSRTSGRYNEQFF.

The gene calls are TRBV14 and TRBJ2-5, with a weak D call TRBD2 (6 bases). Trimming cost V 4 bases and J 7 bases, with 13 bases left between them. CDR1 and CDR2 (germline): SGHDN, FVKESK. CDR3 length: 13 residues. CDR3 in amino acids: CASSPRLEGTQYF. The CDR3 nucleotides read TGTGCCAGCAGCCCCCGACTAGAAGGGACCCAGTACTTC.

The J gene is TRBJ2-7, the V gene TRBV9; 7 nucleotides agree with TRBD2. The CDR3 extends over 15 amino acids. Germline V CDR1 and CDR2: SGDLS, YYNGEE. V was clipped by 5 bases and J by 1 base; unmatched bases: 9. CDR3 DNA sequence: TGTGCCAGCAGTCCGCCCGGTAGCGGGTCCTACGAGCAGTACTTC. This gives the protein CASSPPGSGSYEQYF.

The V gene is TRBV27, the J gene TRBJ2-7, with TRBD2 as a possible D gene (5 bases). The germline V gene encodes CDR1 MNHEY and CDR2 SMNVEV (reference sequence). Deletions cut 8 bases from V and 2 bases from J, with 7 bases between. This CDR3 is built from 11 residues. This chain's CDR3 is CASSGAYEQYF. DNA of the CDR3: TGTGCCAGCTCCGGGGCCTACGAGCAGTACTTC.

The J gene is TRBJ2-1, the V gene TRBV5-1; D ambiguous. This CDR3 has 15 amino acids. Germline-derived CDR1 and CDR2 are SGHRS and YFSETQ. V gave up 1 base and J gave up 6 bases, with 14 bases separating them. The CDR3 loop reads CASSLSEVPANEQFF. DNA for the CDR3: TGCGCCAGCAGCTTGAGTGAGGTTCCGGCCAATGAGCAGTTCTTC.

This clone was counted between two and nine times. The chain has TRBV4-2 and TRBJ1-6; no definite D call. Trimming pared 0 bases from V and 13 bases from J, leaving 10 bases between. This CDR3 has 13 amino acids. Germline V gene lookup returns CDR1 LGHNA and CDR2 YNFKEQ. The CDR3 protein is CASSQEPGNPLHF. For the CDR3, the DNA is TGTGCCAGCAGCCAAGAACCGGGGAACCCCCTCCACTTT.

The rearrangement links TRBV5-1 to TRBJ2-6, with D uncertain. The CDR3 contains 16 residues. V dropped 4 bases and J dropped 0 bases, with 11 bases sitting between them. Germline CDR1 is SGHRS and CDR2 is YFSETQ. The CDR3 reads CASSPYSSSGANVLTF. For the CDR3, the DNA is TGCGCCAGCAGCCCATACTCCAGCTCTGGGGCCAACGTCCTGACTTTC.

The CDR3 DNA reads TGTGCCAGCAGCACCTCGGGACTAGCGGGTGCCCTAAGAGGAGAGCAGTACTTC. Protein: CASSTSGLAGALRGEQYF. J is TRBJ2-7 and V is TRBV9; TRBD2 aligns across 12 bases. The length of the CDR3 is 18 residues. The V gene end was trimmed by 4 bases and the J gene end by 7 bases; junction bases not matched to a gene: 18. The germline CDR1 and CDR2 sequences are SGDLS and YYNGEE.

As concerns this clone: At one end the junction does not follow the germline gene, possibly because of a read error. DNA for the CDR3: TGCAGTGCTAGAGATTGGCTAAGAACCGCATTC. It specifies CSARDWLRTAF. V usage is TRBV20-1 and J usage is TRBJ2-4; D not resolved. CDR3 length: 11 amino acids. Germline values: CDR1 DFQATT, CDR2 SNEGSKA (reference sequence).

This chain connects TRBV6-1 to TRBJ1-4, with TRBD1 matching 8 bases. CDR1 and CDR2 from the germline V gene are MNHNS and SASEGT. V dropped 0 bases and J dropped 8; count of bases not matched to a gene: 8. CDR3 length: 16 residues. Here the CDR3 reads CASSEAPGTGGEKLFF. The CDR3 nucleotides read TGTGCCAGCAGTGAAGCGCCCGGGACAGGTGGAGAAAAACTGTTTTTT.

This clone was seen only once. The gene calls are TRBV19 and TRBJ2-1, with unresolved D. The CDR3 has 13 residues. V dropped 1 base and J dropped 3 bases, with 4 bases sitting between them. In germline, CDR1 is LNHDA, CDR2 SQIVND (reference sequence). The CDR3 DNA follows: TGTGCCAGTAGTATAGGAATCTACAATGAGCAGTTCTTC. This sequence encodes CASSIGIYNEQFF.

V and J are TRBV19 and TRBJ1-5; D is undetermined. The germline CDR1 and CDR2 sequences are LNHDA and SQIVND (reference sequence). With 4 bases removed from V and 2 bases from J, the gap between germline ends came to 3 bases. The CDR3 is 12 residues long. The CDR3 DNA reads as TGTGCCAGTAGTACCCGCAATCAGCCCCAGCATTTT. This sequence encodes CASSTRNQPQHF. Drawing the rest from reference TRBV19 and TRBJ1-5, the complete variable domain is DGGITQSPKYLFRKEGQNVTLSCEQNLNHDAMYWYRQDPGQGLRLIYYSQIVNDFQKGDIAEGYSVSREKKESFPLTVTSAQKNPTAFYLCASSTRNQPQHFGDGTRLSIL.

The chain couples TRBV7-9 to TRBJ2-3; no firm D call. Germline CDR1 reads SEHNR; CDR2 reads FQNEAQ (reference sequence). The length of the CDR3 is 15 residues. V was clipped by 5 bases and J by 2 bases, with 14 bases between them. CDR3 nucleotide sequence: TGTGCCAGCAGCCCCCGGCTGGCCTCCACAGATACGCAGTATTTT. Protein product: CASSPRLASTDTQYF.

The chain joins TRBV5-1 to TRBJ1-4; the match to TRBD1 covers 9 bases. Germline V gene lookup returns CDR1 SGHRS and CDR2 YFSETQ. Losses at the gene ends were 4 bases for V and 5 bases for J; bases not matched to a gene: 9. The CDR3 spans 16 residues. In DNA, the CDR3 is TGCGCCAGCAGCCTACTCGGGACAGGGAGCAATGAAAAACTGTTTTTT. Protein: CASSLLGTGSNEKLFF.

This chain connects TRBV4-2 to TRBJ2-7; D unclear. The CDR3 runs to 15 residues. The germline gives CDR1 LGHNA, CDR2 YNFKEQ. Trimming took off 2 bases at V and 3 bases at J, with 14 bases between the two ends. In DNA form, the CDR3 reads TGTGCCAGCAGCCAACCCCGAGTTTGGGGCTACGAGCAGTACTTC. Its translation: CASSQPRVWGYEQYF.